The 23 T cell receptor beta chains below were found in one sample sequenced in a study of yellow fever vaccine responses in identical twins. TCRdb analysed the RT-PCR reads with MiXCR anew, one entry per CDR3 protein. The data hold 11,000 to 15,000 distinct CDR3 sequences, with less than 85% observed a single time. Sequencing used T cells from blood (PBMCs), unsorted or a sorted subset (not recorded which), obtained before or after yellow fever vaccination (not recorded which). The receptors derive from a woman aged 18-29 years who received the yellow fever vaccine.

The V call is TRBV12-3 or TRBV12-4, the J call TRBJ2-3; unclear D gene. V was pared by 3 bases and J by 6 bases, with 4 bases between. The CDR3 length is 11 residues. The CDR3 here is CASSFADTQYF. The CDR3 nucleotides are TGTGCCAGCAGTTTTGCGGATACGCAGTATTTT.

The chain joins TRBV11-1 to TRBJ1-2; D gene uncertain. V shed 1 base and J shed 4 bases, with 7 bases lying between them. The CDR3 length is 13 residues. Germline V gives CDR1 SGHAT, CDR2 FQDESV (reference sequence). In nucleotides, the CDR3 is TGTGCCAGCAGCTTAGAATCCACCTATGGCTACACCTTC. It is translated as CASSLESTYGYTF.

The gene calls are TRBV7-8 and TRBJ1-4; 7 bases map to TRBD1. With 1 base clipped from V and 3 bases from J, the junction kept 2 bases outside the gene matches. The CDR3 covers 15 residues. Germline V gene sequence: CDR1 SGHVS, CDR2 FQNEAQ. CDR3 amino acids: CASSLGTGSNEKLFF. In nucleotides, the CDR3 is TGTGCCAGCAGCTTAGGGACAGGATCTAATGAAAAACTGTTTTTT.

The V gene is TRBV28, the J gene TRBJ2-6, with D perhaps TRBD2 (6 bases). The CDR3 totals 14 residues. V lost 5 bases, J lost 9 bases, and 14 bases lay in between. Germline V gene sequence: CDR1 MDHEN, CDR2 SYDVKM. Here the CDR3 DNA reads TGTGCCAGCAGTCCAACCGGGACTCTCAACGTCCTGACTTTC. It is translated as CASSPTGTLNVLTF.

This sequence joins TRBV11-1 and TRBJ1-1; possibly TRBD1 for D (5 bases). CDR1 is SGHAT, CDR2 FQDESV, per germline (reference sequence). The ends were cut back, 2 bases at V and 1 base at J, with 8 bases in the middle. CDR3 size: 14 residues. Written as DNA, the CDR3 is TGTGCCAGCAGCTTAATCCAGGGGAACACTGAAGCTTTCTTT. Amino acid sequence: CASSLIQGNTEAFF.

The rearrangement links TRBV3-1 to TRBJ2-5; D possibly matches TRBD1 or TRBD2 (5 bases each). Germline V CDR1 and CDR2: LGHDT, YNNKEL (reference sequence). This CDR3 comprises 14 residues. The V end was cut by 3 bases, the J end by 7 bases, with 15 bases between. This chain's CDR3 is CASSQDPLDRTQYF. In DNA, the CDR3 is TGTGCCAGCAGCCAGGACCCACTAGACAGGACCCAGTACTTC.

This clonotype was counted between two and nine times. CDR3 DNA: TGTGCCAGCAGCGGCGGGACTGCCTACAATGAGCAGTTCTTC. Translating it yields CASSGGTAYNEQFF. The V and J genes are TRBV11-3 and TRBJ2-1; maybe TRBD2 (6 bases). Germline CDR1 SGHNT, CDR2 YENEEA. The CDR3 runs to 14 residues. The V gene lost 5 bases and the J gene lost 2 bases, with 10 bases spanning the gap.

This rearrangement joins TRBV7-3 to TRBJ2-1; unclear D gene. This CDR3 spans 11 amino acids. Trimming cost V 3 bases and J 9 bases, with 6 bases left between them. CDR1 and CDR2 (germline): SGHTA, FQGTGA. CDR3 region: CASSFDREQFF. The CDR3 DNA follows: TGTGCCAGCAGCTTCGATCGTGAGCAGTTCTTC.

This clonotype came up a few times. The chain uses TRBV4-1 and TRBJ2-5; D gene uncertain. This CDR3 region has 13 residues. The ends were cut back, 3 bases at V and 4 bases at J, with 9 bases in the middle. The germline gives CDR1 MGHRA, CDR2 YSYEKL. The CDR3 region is CASSQWQSETQYF. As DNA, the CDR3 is TGCGCCAGCAGCCAGTGGCAGTCAGAGACCCAGTACTTC.

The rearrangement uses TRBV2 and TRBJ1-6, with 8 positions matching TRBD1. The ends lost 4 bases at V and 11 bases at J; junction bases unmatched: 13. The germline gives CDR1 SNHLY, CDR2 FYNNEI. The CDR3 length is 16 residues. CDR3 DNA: TGTGCCAGCAGTGCCCGGAGTGGACAGGGAAGTACACCCCTCCACTTT. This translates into CASSARSGQGSTPLHF.

The CDR3 reads CASSSFGGQPQHF. The CDR3 DNA reads as TGTGCCAGCAGTTCCTTCGGGGGTCAGCCCCAGCATTTT. The chain carries TRBV27 and TRBJ1-5; D may be TRBD1 (5 bases). Looked up from germline, CDR1 is MNHEY and CDR2 is SMNVEV (reference sequence). With 4 bases removed from V and 6 bases from J, the gap between germline ends came to 10 bases. This CDR3 is built from 13 residues.

The chain's CDR3 is CASSSRTTGEKTNYGYTF. The CDR3 region has the DNA TGTGCCAGCAGCTCAAGAACTACAGGGGAGAAAACTAACTATGGCTACACCTTC. V is TRBV7-6 and J is TRBJ1-2; TRBD1 matches 7 bases. Trimming removed 4 bases from V and 0 bases from J; junction bases left unmatched: 14. The length of the CDR3 is 18 residues. Germline lookup yields CDR1 SGHVS and CDR2 FNYEAQ.

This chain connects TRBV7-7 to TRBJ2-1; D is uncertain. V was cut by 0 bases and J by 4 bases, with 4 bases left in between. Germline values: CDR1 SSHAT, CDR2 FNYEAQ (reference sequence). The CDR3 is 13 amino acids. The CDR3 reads CASSLADYNEQFF. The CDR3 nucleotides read TGTGCCAGCAGCTTAGCGGATTACAATGAGCAGTTCTTC.

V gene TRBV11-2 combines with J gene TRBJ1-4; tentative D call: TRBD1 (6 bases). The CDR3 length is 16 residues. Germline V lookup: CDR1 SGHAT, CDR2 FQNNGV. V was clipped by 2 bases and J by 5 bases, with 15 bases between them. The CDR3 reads CASSLQPRGLNEKLFF. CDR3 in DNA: TGTGCCAGCAGCTTACAGCCGCGGGGGCTAAATGAAAAACTGTTTTTT.

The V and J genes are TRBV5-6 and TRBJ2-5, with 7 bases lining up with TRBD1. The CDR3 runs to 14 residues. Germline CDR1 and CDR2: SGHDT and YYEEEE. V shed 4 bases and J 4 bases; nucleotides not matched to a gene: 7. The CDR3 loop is CASSPTGEGETQYF. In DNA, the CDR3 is TGTGCCAGCAGCCCAACAGGGGAAGGAGAGACCCAGTACTTC.

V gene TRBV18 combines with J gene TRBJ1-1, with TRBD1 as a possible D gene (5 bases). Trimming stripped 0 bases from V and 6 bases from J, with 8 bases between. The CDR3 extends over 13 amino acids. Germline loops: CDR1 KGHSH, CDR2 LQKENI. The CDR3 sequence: CASSPPGEPEAFF. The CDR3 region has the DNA TGTGCCAGCTCACCACCGGGGGAGCCTGAAGCTTTCTTT.

The CDR3 region has the DNA TGTGCCAGCAGCTTAGGTCCAGGCTCAGATACGCAGTATTTT. This encodes CASSLGPGSDTQYF. The chain recombines TRBV7-6 with TRBJ2-3; unclear D gene. Germline CDR1 reads SGHVS; CDR2 reads FNYEAQ. Trimming cost V 1 base and J 4 bases, with 9 bases left between them. This CDR3 comprises 14 residues.

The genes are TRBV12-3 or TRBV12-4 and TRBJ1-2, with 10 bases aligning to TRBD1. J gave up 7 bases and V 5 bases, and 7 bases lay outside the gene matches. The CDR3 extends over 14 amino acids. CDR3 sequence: CASSPPGQGPGYTF. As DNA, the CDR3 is TGTGCCAGCAGTCCTCCGGGACAGGGGCCTGGCTACACCTTC.

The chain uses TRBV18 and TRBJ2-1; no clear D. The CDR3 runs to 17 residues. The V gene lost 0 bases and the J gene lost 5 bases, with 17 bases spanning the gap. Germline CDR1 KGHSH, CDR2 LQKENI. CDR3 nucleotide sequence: TGTGCCAGCTCACCACCGGTCTACCTTGAACAGCACAATGAGCAGTTCTTC. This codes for CASSPPVYLEQHNEQFF.

The CDR3 DNA reads as TGTGCCAGCAGTTTGGGTGAACGGATCTCTGGGGCCAACGTCCTGACTTTC. This codes for CASSLGERISGANVLTF. The V gene is TRBV12-3 or TRBV12-4, the J gene TRBJ2-6; D unresolved. The CDR3 extends over 17 amino acids. Deletions cut 3 bases from V and 0 bases from J, with 12 bases between.

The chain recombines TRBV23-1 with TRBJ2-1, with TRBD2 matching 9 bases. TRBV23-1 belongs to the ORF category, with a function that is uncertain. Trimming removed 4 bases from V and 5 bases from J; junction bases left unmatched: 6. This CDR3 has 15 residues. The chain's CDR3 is CASSPRTSVNNEQFF. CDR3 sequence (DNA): TGCGCCAGCAGTCCGCGGACTAGCGTAAACAATGAGCAGTTCTTC.

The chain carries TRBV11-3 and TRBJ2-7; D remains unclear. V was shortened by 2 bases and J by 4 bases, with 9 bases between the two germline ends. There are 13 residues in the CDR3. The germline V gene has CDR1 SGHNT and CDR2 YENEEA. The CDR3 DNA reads TGTGCCAGCAGCTTACCTTCCTCGTACGAGCAGTACTTC. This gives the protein CASSLPSSYEQYF.

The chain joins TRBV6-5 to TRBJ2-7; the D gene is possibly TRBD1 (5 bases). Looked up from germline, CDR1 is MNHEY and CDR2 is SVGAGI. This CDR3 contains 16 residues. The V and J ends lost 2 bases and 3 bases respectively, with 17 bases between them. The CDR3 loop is CASSYARGGRNYEQYF. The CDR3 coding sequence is TGTGCCAGCAGTTACGCTAGGGGCGGCCGCAACTACGAGCAGTACTTC.